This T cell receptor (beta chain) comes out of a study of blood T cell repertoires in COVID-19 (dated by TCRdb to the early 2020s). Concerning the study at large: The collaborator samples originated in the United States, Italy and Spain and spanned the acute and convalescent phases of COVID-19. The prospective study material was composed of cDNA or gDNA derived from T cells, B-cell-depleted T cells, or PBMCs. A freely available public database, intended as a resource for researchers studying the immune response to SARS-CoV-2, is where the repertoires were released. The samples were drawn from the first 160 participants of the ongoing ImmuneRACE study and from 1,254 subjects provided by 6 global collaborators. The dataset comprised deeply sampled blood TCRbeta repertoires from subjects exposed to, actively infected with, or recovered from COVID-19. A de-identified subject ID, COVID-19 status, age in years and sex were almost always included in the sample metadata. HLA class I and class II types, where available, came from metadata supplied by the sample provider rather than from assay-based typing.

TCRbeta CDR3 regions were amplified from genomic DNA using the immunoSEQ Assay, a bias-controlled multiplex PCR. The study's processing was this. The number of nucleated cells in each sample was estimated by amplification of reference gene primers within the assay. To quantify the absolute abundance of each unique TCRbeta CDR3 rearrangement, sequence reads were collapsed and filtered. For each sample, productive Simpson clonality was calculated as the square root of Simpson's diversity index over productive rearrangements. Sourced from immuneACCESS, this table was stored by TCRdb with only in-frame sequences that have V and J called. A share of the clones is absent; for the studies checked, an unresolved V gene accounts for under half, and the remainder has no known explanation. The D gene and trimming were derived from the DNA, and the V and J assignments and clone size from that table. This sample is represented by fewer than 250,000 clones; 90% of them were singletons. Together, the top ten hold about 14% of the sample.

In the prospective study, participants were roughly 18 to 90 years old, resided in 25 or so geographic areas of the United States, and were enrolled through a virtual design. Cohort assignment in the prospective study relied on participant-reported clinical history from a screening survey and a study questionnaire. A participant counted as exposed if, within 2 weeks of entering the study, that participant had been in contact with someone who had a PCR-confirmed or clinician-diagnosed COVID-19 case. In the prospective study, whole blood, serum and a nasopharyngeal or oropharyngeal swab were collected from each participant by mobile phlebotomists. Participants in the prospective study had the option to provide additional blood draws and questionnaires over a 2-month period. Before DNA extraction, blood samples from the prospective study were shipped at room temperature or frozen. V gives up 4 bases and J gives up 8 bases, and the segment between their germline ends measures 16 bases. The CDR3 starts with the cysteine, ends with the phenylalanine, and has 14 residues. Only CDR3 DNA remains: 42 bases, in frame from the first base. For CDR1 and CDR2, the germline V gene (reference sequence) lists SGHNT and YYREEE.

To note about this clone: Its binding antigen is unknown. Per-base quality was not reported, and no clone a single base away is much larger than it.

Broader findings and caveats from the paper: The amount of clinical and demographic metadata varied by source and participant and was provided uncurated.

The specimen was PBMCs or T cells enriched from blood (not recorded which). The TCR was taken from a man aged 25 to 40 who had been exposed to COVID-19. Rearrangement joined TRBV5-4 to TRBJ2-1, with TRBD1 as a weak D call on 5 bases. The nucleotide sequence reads TGTGCCAGCAGCCGTTTACAGGAAGTTGATGAGCAGTTCTTC. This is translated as CASSRLQEVDEQFF.